These T cell receptor beta chains were read from a single sample in a study of T cell responses to AZD1222 COVID-19 vaccine. Here immunoSEQ multiplex PCR was the method, and the copy in TCRdb shows in-frame clones only, minus some. There are about 42,000 clones in the sample; around 80% occur only once, and 15% to 20% lies in the top ten. The sequencing here drew on peripheral blood, taken 28 days after the second AZD1222 dose. The receptors here all came from an adult who received the AZD1222 COVID-19 vaccine. The CDR3 runs from the conserved cysteine through the conserved F or W. The order of the fields is CDR3 length, V gene, J gene, CDR3 protein.

15	TRBV5-4	TRBJ1-1	CASSQGQGLNTEAFF
14	TRBV5-1	TRBJ1-1	CASSFTHGNTEAFF
16	TRBV30	TRBJ1-6	CAWSVGTGGSNSPLHF
16	TRBV11-2	TRBJ1-1	CASSFWDRSLNTEAFF
15	TRBV4-2	TRBJ2-7	CASSQEDTSGGRQYF
11	TRBV29-1	TRBJ2-3	CSLGGADTQYF
16	TRBV5-1	TRBJ2-7	CASSQSSGQGYDEQYF
15	TRBV21-1	TRBJ2-3	CASSIGRASTDTQYF
11	TRBV19	TRBJ1-2	CASMNNYGYTF
16	TRBV4-1	TRBJ1-1	CASSHLTGTVNTEAFF
16	TRBV19	TRBJ1-1	CASSRTTGGRNTEAFF
14	TRBV6-5	TRBJ1-6	CAGKPEGYNSPLHF
17	TRBV11-2	TRBJ2-1	CASSLGFLAGGYNEQFF
15	TRBV28	TRBJ1-2	CASSAPGGLNYGYTF
16	TRBV5-1	TRBJ1-1	CASSPGLQGLSTEAFF
13	TRBV13	TRBJ2-7	CASSLRRSTGQYF
12	TRBV2	TRBJ2-2	CASSVPPGELFF
14	TRBV7-9	TRBJ1-2	CASSVRTVNYGYTF
15	TRBV7-3	TRBJ2-2	CASSLAGVTTGELFF
16	TRBV28	TRBJ2-1	CASSSQGGVRYNEQFF
15	TRBV7-8	TRBJ1-1	CASSTSPGQGLKAFF
13	TRBV5-4	TRBJ1-1	CASSLWGGTEAFF
16	TRBV15	TRBJ2-3	CATSRRPGQGIDTQYF
13	TRBV7-2	TRBJ2-2	CASSQTNTGELFF
13	TRBV5-1	TRBJ1-1	CASSFLGSTEAFF
14	TRBV6-2/TRBV6-3	TRBJ1-5	CASSAEGVNQPQHF
13	TRBV29-1	TRBJ1-5	CSVSGGSYQPQHF
12	TRBV6-5	TRBJ1-2	CASSKSGYGYTF
14	TRBV3-1/TRBV3-2	TRBJ2-5	CASSTGVAGETQYF
13	TRBV7-3	TRBJ1-1	CASSLTGHRPWIF
13	TRBV2	TRBJ2-7	CASRGLAVYEQYF
14	TRBV5-8	TRBJ2-3	CASSLEGGTDTQYF
13	TRBV6-5	TRBJ1-2	CASSLGTGSGYTF
16	TRBV7-6	TRBJ1-3	CASSPGPGTSGNTIYF